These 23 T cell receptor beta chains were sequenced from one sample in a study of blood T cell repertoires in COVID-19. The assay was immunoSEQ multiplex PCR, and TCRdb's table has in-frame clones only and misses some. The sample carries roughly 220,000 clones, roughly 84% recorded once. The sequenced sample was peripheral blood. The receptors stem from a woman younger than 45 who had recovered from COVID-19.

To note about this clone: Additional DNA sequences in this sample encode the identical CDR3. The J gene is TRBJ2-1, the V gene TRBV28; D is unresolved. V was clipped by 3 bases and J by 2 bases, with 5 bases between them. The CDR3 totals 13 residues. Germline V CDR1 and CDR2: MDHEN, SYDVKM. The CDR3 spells CASSFLTYNEQFF. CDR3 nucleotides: TGTGCCAGCAGTTTCTTAACCTACAATGAGCAGTTCTTC.

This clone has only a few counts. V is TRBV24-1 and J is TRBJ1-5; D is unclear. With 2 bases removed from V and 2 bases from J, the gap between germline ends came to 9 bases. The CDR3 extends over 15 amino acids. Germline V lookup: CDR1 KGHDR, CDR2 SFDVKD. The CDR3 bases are TGTGCCACCAGTGATTCAGGTTTGGGCAATCAGCCCCAGCATTTT. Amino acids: CATSDSGLGNQPQHF.

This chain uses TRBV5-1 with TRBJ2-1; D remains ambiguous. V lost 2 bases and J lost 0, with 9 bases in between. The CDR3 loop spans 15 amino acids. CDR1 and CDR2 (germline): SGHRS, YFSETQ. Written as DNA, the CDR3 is TGCGCCAGCAGCTTTGGGCATAGCTCCTACAATGAGCAGTTCTTC. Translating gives CASSFGHSSYNEQFF. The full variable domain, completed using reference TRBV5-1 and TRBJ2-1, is KAGVTQTPRYLIKTRGQQVTLSCSPISGHRSVSWYQQTPGQGLQFLFEYFSETQRNKGNFPGRFSGRQFSNSRSEMNVSTLELGDSALYLCASSFGHSSYNEQFFGPGTRLTVL.

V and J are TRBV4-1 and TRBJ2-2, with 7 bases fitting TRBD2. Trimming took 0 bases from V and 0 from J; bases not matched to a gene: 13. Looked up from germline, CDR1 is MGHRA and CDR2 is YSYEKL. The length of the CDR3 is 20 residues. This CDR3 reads CASSQDWLASGYSNTGELFF. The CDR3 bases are TGCGCCAGCAGCCAAGATTGGCTGGCTAGCGGCTACTCGAACACCGGGGAGCTGTTTTTT.

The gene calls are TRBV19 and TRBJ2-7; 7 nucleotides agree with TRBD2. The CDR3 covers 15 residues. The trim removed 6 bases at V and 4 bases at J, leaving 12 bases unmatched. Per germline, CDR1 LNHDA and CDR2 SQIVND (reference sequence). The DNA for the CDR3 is TGTGCCAGTAGCACCCTTCGGGACTACCTATACGAGCAGTACTTC. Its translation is CASSTLRDYLYEQYF.

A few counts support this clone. In DNA form, the CDR3 reads TGTGCCAGCAGTTCCCCCGGGACAGGGGGCTTCGAGCAGTACTTC. Translation gives CASSSPGTGGFEQYF. The chain has TRBV28 and TRBJ2-7, with 12 bases identical to TRBD1. V dropped 4 bases and J dropped 6; count of bases not matched to a gene: 7. This CDR3 comprises 15 residues. CDR1 and CDR2 from the germline V gene are MDHEN and SYDVKM. Drawing the rest from reference TRBV28 and TRBJ2-7, the complete variable domain is DVKVTQSSRYLVKRTGEKVFLECVQDMDHENMFWYRQDPGLGLRLIYFSYDVKMKEKGDIPEGYSVSREKKERFSLILESASTNQTSMYLCASSSPGTGGFEQYFGPGTRLTVT.

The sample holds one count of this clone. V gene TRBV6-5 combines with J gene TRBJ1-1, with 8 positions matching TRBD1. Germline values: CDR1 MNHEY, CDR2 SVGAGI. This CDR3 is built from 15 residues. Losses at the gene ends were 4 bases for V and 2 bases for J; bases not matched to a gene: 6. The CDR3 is CASSLRGQANTEAFF. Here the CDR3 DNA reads TGTGCCAGCAGTTTGAGGGGACAGGCCAACACTGAAGCTTTCTTT.

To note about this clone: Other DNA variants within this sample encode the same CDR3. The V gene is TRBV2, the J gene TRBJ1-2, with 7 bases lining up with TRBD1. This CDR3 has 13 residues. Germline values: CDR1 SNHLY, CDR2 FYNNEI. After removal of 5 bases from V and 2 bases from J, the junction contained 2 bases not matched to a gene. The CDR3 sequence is CASSRDSNYGYTF. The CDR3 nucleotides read TGTGCCAGCAGTCGGGACAGCAACTATGGCTACACCTTC.

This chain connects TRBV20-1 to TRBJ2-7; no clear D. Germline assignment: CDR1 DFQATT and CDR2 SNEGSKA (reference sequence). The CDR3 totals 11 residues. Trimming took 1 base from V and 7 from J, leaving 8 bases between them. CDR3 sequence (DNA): TGCAGTGCTAGAGGTGCGCTGGAGCAGTACTTC. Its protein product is CSARGALEQYF.

The CDR3 loop reads CASSISGQISYEQYF. Written as DNA, the CDR3 is TGCGCCAGCAGTATCTCGGGACAGATTTCCTACGAGCAGTACTTC. V gene TRBV10-1 combines with J gene TRBJ2-7, with 7 positions matching TRBD1. The junction had 8 bases not matched to a gene; V was cut back by 5 bases and J by 1 base. Germline V gene sequence: CDR1 WNHNN, CDR2 SYGVQD (reference sequence). This CDR3 region has 15 residues.

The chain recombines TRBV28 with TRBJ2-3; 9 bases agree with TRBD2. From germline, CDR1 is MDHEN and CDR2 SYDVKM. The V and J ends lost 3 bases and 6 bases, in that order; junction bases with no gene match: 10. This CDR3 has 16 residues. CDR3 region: CASSLGSGRFLDTQYF. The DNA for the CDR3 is TGTGCCAGCAGTTTGGGTAGCGGGAGATTTTTGGATACGCAGTATTTT.

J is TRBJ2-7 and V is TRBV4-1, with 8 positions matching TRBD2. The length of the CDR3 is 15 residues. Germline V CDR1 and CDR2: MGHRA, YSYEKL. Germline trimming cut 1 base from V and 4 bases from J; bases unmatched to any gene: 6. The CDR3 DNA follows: TGCGCCAGCAGCCAAGTTCGGGGGGGAGCATACGAGCAGTACTTC. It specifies CASSQVRGGAYEQYF.

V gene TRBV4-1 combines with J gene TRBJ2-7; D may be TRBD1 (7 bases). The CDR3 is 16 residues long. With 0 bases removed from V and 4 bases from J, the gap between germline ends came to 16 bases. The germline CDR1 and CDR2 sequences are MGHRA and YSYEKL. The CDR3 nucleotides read TGCGCCAGCAGCCAAGATGGAGGGGGCGTGGGGTACGAGCAGTACTTC. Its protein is CASSQDGGGVGYEQYF.

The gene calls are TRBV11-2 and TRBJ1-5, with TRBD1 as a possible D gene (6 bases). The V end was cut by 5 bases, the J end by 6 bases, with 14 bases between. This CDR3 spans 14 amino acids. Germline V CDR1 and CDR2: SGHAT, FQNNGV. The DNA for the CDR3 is TGTGCCAGCAGCGCCGACAGGCCCCCTCAGCCCCAGCATTTT. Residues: CASSADRPPQPQHF.

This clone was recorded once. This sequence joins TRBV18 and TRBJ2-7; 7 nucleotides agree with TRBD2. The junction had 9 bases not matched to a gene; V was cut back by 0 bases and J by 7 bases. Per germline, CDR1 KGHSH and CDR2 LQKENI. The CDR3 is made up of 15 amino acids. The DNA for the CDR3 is TGTGCCAGCTCACCACCTAGCCTAGCGGAGGCGGAGCAGTACTTC. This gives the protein CASSPPSLAEAEQYF. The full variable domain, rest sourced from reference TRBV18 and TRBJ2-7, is NAGVMQNPRHLVRRRGQEARLRCSPMKGHSHVYWYRQLPEEGLKFMVYLQKENIIDESGMPKERFSAEFPKEGPSILRIQQVVRGDSAAYFCASSPPSLAEAEQYFGPGTRLTVT.

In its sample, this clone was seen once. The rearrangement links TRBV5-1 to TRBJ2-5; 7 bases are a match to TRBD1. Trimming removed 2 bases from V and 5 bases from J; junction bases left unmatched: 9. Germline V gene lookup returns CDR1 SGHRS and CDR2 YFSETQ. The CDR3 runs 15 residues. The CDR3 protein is CASSFGYDRAETQYF. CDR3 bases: TGCGCCAGCAGCTTCGGCTACGACAGGGCGGAGACCCAGTACTTC.

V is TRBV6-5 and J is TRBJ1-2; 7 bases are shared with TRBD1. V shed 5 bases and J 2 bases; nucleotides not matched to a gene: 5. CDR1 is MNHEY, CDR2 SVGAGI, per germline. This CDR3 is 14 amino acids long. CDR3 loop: CASSPRTGNYGYTF. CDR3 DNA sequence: TGTGCCAGCAGTCCCCGGACAGGAAACTATGGCTACACCTTC.

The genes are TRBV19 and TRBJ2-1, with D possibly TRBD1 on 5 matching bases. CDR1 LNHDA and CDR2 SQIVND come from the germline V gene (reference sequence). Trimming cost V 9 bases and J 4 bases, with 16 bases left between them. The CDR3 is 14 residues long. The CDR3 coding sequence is TGTGCCAGCAGGACCCTAGGGGCATACAATGAGCAGTTCTTC. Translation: CASRTLGAYNEQFF.

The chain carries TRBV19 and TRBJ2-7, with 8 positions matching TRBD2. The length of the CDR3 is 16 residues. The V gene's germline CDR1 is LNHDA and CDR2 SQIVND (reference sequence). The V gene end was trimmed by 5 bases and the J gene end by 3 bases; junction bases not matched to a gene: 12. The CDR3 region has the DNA TGTGCCAGTAGTTCAGACGGGAGGGCCGGTAACTACGAGCAGTACTTC. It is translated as CASSSDGRAGNYEQYF.

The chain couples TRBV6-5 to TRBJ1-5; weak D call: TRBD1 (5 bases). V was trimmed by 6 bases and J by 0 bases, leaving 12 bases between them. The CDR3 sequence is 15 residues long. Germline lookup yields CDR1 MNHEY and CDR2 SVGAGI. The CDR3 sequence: CASRLGPNSNQPQHF. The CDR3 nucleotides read TGTGCCAGCAGGTTGGGGCCTAATAGCAATCAGCCCCAGCATTTT.

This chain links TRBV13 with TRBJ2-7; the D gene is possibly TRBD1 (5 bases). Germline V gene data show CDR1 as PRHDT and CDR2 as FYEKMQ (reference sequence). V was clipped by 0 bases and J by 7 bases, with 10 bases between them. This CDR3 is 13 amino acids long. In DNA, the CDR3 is TGTGCCAGCAGCTTAGGACAGGCCGAAGAGCAGTACTTC. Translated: CASSLGQAEEQYF.

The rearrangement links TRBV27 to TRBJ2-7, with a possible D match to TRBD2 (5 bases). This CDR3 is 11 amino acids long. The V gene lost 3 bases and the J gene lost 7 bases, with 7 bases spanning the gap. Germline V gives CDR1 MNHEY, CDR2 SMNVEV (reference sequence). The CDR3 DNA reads TGTGCCAGCAGTTTGTCGGGGGAGCAGTACTTC. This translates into CASSLSGEQYF.

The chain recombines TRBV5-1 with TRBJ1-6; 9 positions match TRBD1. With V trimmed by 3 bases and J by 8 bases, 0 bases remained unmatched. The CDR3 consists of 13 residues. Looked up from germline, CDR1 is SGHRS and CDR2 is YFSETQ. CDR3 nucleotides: TGCGCCAGCAGCTGGGACAGGGATTCACCCCTCCACTTT. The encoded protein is CASSWDRDSPLHF.